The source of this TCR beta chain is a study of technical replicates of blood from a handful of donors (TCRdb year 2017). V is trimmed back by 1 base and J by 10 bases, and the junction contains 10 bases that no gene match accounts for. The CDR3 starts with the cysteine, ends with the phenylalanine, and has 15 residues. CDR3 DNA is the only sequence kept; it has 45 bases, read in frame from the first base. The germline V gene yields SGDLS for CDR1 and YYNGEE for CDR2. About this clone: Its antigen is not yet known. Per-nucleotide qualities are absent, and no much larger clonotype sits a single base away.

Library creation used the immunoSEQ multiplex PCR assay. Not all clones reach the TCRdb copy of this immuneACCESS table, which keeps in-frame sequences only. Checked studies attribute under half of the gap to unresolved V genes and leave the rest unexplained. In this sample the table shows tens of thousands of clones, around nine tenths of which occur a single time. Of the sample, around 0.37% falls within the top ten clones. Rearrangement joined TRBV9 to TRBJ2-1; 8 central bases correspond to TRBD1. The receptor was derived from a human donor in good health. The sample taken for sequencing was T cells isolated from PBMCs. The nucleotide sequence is TGTGCCAGCAGCGTACAGGGGGCATCCCAATGGGAGCAGTTCTTC. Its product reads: CASSVQGASQWEQFF.